Here is one TCR beta chain with its context. This clonotype was counted ten times or more. This clone's antigen is unknown. No quality values exist for individual bases; no much larger clone is one base distant. These reads were obtained on an Illumina NovaSeq 6000. Using 5'RACE with constant-segment primers, TCRalpha and TCRbeta cDNA libraries were constructed, with sample barcodes and unique molecular identifiers added in the process. RNA was extracted from every sample with Trizol reagent. The libraries were amplified in two PCR steps, and the second step added a second sample barcode and Illumina TruSeq adapters. Sequencing of the libraries was done on an Illumina NovaSeq, producing 2 x 150 bp paired-end reads. Concerning the study's data processing: The reads were demultiplexed and collapsed into UMI-guided consensus sequences using migec v1.2.7. With mixcr v2.1.11, UMI consensuses were aligned to TRA and TRB V and J templates and assembled into clonotypes. Expanded or contracted clonotypes were those called significant by both edgeR and NoisET, with noise models trained on biological replicates. edgeR calls used a false discovery rate-adjusted p below 0.01 and a log2 fold-change threshold of 1. PCA with hierarchical clustering of max-normalized trajectories of the 1000 most abundant clonotypes was used as exploratory dynamics analysis. Each responding clone was given a CD4 or CD8 phenotype based on the CD4+ and CD8+ repertoires, which had been sequenced separately. TCRdb handled the public reads itself, with Q25 trimming in fastp and clone calling in MiXCR, and kept productive beta chains. Rows are combined by CDR3 protein, so each entry shows the most common genes and DNA. The V and J calls were determined by TCRdb, not by the authors. The sample table lists 250,000 to 350,000 distinct CDR3 sequences, approximately 15% of them with a count of one. The ten largest clones capture 22% of the sample.

CDR1 MNHEY and CDR2 SMNVEV are derived from the germline V gene (reference sequence). Trimmed from V: 10 bases; trimmed from J: 0 bases; junction bases lacking a gene match: 14. The CDR3 runs 16 residues from the cysteine to the phenylalanine. Of the read, only the CDR3 DNA is kept; its 48 bases are in frame from base 1. These data belong to a study of T-cell memory formation after mild COVID-19 (dated by TCRdb to the early 2020s). With respect to the entire study: TCR sequence clusters from the two donors were largely donor specific. Longitudinal TCRalpha and TCRbeta repertoire sequencing tracked T-cell clones expanding and contracting after mild COVID-19 in two donors. The cohort comprised two young, previously healthy adult volunteers, one female and one male. Overall study results and their limits: Balanced CD4/CD8 phenotypes were observed for clones contracting from day 15 to 85, whereas a bias towards CD4+ was observed for a second wave of clones expanding from day 15 to 37. Contracting CD4+ clones appeared mostly in the CM and EM memory subsets, whereas CD8+ clones were enriched in EMRA. The study covered only a couple of mild cases, and larger cohorts including severe cases with pre-infection samples were considered necessary. SARS-CoV-2 specificity was not confirmed for the second-wave clones peaking on day 37. Some responding clones were detected in pre-infection memory, which suggested that pre-existing cross-reactive memory T cells had joined the SARS-CoV-2 response.

Ficoll-Paque density gradient centrifugation was the method used to isolate PBMCs. Sequencing was performed on PBMCs or a T cell subset sorted from them (not recorded which). The V gene is TRBV27 and the J gene is TRBJ1-1; TRBD1 agrees with 7 junctional bases. This receptor was obtained from a man in his late teens or twenties who had mild COVID-19 (a few samples of this study predate the infection). The sample titles of this study are shuffled in the database, so cell type and time point are left out; the donor was told from shared clones. The CDR3 here reads CATSARKGAMNTEAFF. The nucleotide sequence reads as follows: TGTGCCACCTCTGCCCGGAAGGGGGCCATGAACACTGAAGCTTTCTTT.